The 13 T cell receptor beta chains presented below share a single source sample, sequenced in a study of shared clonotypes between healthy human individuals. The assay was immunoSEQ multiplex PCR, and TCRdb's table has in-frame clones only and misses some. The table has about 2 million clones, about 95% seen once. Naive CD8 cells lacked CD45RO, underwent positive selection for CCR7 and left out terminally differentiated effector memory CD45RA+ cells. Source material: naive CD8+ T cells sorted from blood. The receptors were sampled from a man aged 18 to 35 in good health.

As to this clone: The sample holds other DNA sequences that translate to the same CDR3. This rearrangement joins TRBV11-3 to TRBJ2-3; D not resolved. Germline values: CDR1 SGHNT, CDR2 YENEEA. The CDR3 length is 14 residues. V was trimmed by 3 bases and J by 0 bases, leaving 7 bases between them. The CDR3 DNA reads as TGTGCCAGCAGCTTGCGCGGAAGCACAGATACGCAGTATTTT. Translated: CASSLRGSTDTQYF.

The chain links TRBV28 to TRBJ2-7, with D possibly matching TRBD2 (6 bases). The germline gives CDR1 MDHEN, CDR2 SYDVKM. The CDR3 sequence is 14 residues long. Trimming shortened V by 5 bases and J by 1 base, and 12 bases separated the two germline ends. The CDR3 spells CASSQTRGSYEQYF. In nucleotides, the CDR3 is TGTGCCAGCAGTCAGACTCGGGGGTCCTACGAGCAGTACTTC.

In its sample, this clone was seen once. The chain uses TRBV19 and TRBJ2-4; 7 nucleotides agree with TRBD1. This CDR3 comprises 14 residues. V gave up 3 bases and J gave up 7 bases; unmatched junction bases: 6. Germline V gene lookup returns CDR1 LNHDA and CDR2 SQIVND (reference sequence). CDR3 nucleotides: TGTGCCAGTAGTATCCGCGCAGGGGGTAACATTCAGTACTTC. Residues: CASSIRAGGNIQYF.

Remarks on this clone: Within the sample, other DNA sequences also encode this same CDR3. Here the CDR3 reads CASSIGLAGLYEQYF. The CDR3 DNA sequence: TGTGCCAGTAGTATTGGGCTAGCGGGACTCTACGAGCAGTACTTC. This chain joins TRBV19 and TRBJ2-7; 9 bases fit TRBD2. Germline loops: CDR1 LNHDA, CDR2 SQIVND (reference sequence). The CDR3 sequence is 15 residues long. V lost 3 bases and J lost 3; bases outside the gene matches: 6.

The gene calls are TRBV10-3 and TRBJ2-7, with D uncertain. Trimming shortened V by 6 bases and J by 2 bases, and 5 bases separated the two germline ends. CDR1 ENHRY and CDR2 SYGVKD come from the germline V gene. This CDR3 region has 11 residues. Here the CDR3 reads CAISPTYEQYF. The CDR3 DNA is TGTGCCATCAGCCCCACCTACGAGCAGTACTTC.

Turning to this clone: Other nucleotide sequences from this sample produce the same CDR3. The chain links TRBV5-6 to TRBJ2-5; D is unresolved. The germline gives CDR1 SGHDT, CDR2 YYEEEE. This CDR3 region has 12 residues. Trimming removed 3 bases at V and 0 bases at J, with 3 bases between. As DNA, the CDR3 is TGTGCCAGCAGCTCCTACCAAGAGACCCAGTACTTC. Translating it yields CASSSYQETQYF.

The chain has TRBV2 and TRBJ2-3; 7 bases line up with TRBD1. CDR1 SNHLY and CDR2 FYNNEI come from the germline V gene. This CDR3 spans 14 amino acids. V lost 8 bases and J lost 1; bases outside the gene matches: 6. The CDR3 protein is CASVDRAGTDTQYF. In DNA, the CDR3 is TGTGCCAGCGTCGACAGGGCAGGCACAGATACGCAGTATTTT.

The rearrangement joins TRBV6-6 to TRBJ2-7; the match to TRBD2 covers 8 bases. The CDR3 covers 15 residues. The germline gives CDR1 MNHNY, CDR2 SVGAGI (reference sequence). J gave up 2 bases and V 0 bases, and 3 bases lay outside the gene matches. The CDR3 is CASSYSTGGAYEQYF. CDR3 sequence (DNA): TGTGCCAGCAGTTACTCGACGGGGGGGGCCTACGAGCAGTACTTC.

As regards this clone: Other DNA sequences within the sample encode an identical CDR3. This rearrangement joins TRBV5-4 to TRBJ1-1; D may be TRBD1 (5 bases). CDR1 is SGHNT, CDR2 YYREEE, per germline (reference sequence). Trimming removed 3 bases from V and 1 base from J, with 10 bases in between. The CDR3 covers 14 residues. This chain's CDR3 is CASSYTGGNTEAFF. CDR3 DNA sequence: TGTGCCAGCAGCTACACCGGGGGGAACACTGAAGCTTTCTTT.

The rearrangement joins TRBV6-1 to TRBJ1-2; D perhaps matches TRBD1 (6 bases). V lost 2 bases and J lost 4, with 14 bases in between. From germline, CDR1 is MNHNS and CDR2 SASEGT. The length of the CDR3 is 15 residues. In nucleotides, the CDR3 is TGTGCCAGCAGTGAACCTGCCAGGGGTATCTATGGCTACACCTTC. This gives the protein CASSEPARGIYGYTF.

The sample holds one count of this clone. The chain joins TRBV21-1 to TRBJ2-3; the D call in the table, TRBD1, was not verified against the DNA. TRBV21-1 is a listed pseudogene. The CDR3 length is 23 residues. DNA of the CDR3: TGTGCCAGCAGCATGCCGGGACAGGGGGCGGTGGGTCGATTTTTTTCCAGCACAGATACGCAGTATTTT. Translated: CASSMPGQGAVGRFFSSTDTQYF.

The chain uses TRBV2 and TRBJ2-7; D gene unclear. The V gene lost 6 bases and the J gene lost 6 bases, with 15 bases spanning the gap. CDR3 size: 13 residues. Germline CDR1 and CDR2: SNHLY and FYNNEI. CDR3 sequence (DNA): TGTGCCAGCAGGGCCCTGCCCAACTCCGAGCAGTACTTC. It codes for CASRALPNSEQYF.

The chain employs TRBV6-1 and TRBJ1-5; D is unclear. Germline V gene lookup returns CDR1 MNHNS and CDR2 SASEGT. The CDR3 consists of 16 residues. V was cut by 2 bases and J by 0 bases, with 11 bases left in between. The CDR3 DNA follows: TGTGCCAGCAGTGAAAGGCCGGTCTATAGCAATCAGCCCCAGCATTTT. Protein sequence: CASSERPVYSNQPQHF.